This TCR beta chain was sequenced for a study of CD8+ T cells in alopecia areata (dated by TCRdb to the late 2010s). In the study overall: Skin from C3H/HeJ donors aged about 6-12 months with spontaneous alopecia was grafted onto female C3H/HeJ recipients aged roughly 7-10 weeks. TCRbeta CDR3 regions were amplified by immunoSEQ multiplex PCR with 35 Vbeta forward and 13 Jbeta reverse primers. Scalp tissue and sorted CD4+ and CD8+ peripheral blood T cells from patchy and totalis/universalis alopecia areata patients and from healthy controls were covered by human TCRbeta sequencing. High-throughput TCRbeta sequencing was used to examine T cell clonal expansion in alopecia areata in both the C3H/HeJ mouse model and human patients. Clonality in the scalp was compared among normal scalp (n=4), patchy alopecia areata scalp (n=8), and alopecia totalis/universalis scalp (n=8). RNA was obtained with the PAXgene miRNA kit for fixed scalp, the miRNeasy kit for PBMCs, and the RNeasy kit for mouse skin.

The research as a whole found: Compared with normal scalp, lesional scalp had higher clonality and more expanded CD8+ clones, particularly in alopecia totalis/universalis, a pattern that suggests antigenic drive. Unlike mouse skin, where gammadelta T cells dominate, normal human skin contains resident alphabeta T cells that get sequenced too, which complicates analysis of the scalp TCR repertoire. Shared TCR sequences between patients were less evident than in mice, which may be partly attributable to HLA diversity in the patient population.

Library creation used the immunoSEQ multiplex PCR assay. RNA was extracted from all samples and reverse transcribed into cDNA as template for TCR sequencing. SuperScript III was used to make first-strand cDNA, primed with a 2:1 mix of oligo-dT and random hexamers. A synthetic immune receptor repertoire was used to measure amplification bias, and any remaining bias was corrected computationally. Sequencing of the libraries was done on Illumina HiSeq with 60 bp reads that cover the CDR3, reading from J toward V. On the study's bioinformatics: Raw reads were preprocessed for error removal, and CDR3 was defined according to IMGT conventions as running from the conserved cysteine to phenylalanine. To get clonality, Shannon entropy was normalized by log2 of the number of productive unique TCRs and the result was subtracted from 1. Whether scalp clones were CD4 or CD8 was inferred by matching scalp TCRbeta sequences against CD4 and CD8 repertoires sorted from blood. This immuneACCESS table, as held by TCRdb, lists in-frame sequences with V and J called but not all clones. Of the missing ones, under half trace to an unresolved V gene in checked studies; the others have no known cause. V, J and clone size reflect that table, while D and trimming were determined from the DNA. For this sample, 290,000 or so clones are listed, none of them singletons. About 1.2% of the sample is taken by the ten largest.

Pooled mouse cutaneous lymph node cells were stained for CD4, CD8alpha, NKG2D, NKG2ACE and other markers and were then sorted on a BD Influx. At least ten counts were recorded for this clone. The clone's antigen remains unknown. Gene names and germline sequences refer to the mouse in this case. The read stops 4 residues short of the end of the CDR3; the missing end is completed from the germline J gene. The cysteine opens and the phenylalanine closes a CDR3 of 13 amino acids. Sequencing covers 27 bases of the CDR3, shown here with the frame starting at base 1. The V end loses 5 bases and the J end loses 0 bases, and a stretch of 9 bases separates them. CDR1 and CDR2, looked up from the germline V gene (reference sequence), are NNHNN and SYGAGS.

The source is a C3H/HeJ mouse with alopecia areata. The haplotype of this strain at the MHC is H2-k. This receptor chain uses TRBV13-2 and TRBJ2-7; D gene: possibly TRBD1, on 6 matching bases. The source material was CD4+ T cells sorted from a lymph node. The CDR3 has the sequence CASGGQISYEQYF. Incomplete CDR3 DNA: TGTGCCAGCGGGGGACAAATCTCCTAT.